This TCR beta chain came from a study of OX40 agonist ivuxolimab in advanced cancers. Study-wide background: Each patient was given ivuxolimab into a vein every 2 weeks, at 0.01 to 10 mg/kg.

The CDR3 is 15 amino acids. The germline V gene has CDR1 SGHTA and CDR2 FQGTGA. V trimming: 4 bases; J trimming: 5 bases; junction bases outside the gene matches: 1. Repertoires were generated with immunoSEQ multiplex PCR, while TCRdb's copy carries only in-frame clones and drops some. The sample lists some 150,000 clones, less than 95% occurring once. This receptor was taken from an adult with an advanced solid tumor such as melanoma, head and neck, liver or kidney cancer. The sample consisted of CD4+ or CD8+ T cells sorted from blood, taken in a trial of the OX40 agonist ivuxolimab. J is TRBJ2-2 and V is TRBV7-3, with 13 bases matching TRBD2. CDR3 region: CASSSGLAGTGELFF. CDR3 nucleotide sequence: TGTGCCAGCAGCTCGGGACTAGCGGGAACCGGGGAGCTGTTTTTT.